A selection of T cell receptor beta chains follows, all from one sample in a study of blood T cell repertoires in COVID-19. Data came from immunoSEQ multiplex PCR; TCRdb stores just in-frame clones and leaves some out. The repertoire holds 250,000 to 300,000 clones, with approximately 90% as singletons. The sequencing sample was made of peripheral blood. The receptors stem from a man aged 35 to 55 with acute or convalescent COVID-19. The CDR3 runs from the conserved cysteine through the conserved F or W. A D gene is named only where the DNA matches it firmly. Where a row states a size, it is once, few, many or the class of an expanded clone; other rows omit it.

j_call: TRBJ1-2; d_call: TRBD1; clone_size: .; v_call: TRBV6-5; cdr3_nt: TGTGCCAGCAGTCAGGACAGGGGACGGGATGGCTACACCTTC; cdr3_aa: CASSQDRGRDGYTF
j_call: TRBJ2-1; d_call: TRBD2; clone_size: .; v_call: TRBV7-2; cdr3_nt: TGTGCCAGCAGCAGGACTAGCGGGGGTTGGGATGAGCAGTTCTTC; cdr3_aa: CASSRTSGGWDEQFF
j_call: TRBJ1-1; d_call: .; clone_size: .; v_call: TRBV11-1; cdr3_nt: TGTGCCAGCACCCCACAGTGGAACACTGAAGCTTTCTTT; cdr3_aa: CASTPQWNTEAFF
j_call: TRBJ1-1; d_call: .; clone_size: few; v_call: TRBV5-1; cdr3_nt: TGCGCCAGCAGCTTGGACTCGGACAGATGGTTTGGCACTGAAGCTTTCTTT; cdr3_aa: CASSLDSDRWFGTEAFF
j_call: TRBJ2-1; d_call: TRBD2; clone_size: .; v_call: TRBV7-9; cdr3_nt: TGTGCCAGCAGCTCCTTTTTTAGCGGGGGGGCACGGTGTAATGAGCAGTTCTTC; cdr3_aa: CASSSFFSGGARCNEQFF
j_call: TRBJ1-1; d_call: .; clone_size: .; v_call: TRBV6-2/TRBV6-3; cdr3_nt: TGTGCCAGCAGTGCTCGAGAGACTGAAGCTTTCTTT; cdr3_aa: CASSARETEAFF
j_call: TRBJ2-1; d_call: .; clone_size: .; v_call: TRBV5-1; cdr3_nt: TGCGCCAGCAGCTTAGACAGCTCCTACAATGAGCAGTTCTTC; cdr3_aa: CASSLDSSYNEQFF
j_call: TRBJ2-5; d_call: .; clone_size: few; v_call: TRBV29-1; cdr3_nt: TGCAGCGTTGAAAGGAACAGGGATGAGACCCAGTACTTC; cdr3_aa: CSVERNRDETQYF
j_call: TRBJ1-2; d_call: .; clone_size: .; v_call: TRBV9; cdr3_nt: TGTGCCAGCAGCGTAGGCGTGAACTATGGCTACACCTTC; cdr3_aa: CASSVGVNYGYTF
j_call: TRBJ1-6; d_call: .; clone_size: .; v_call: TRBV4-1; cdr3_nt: TGCGCCAGCAGCCCAGGGCAGGGCAATAATTCACCCCTCCACTTT; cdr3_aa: CASSPGQGNNSPLHF
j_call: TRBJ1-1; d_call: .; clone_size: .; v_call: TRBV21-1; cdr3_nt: TGTGCCAGCAGTAAGGACACCCTAGGGAACACTGAAGCTTTCTTT; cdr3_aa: CASSKDTLGNTEAFF
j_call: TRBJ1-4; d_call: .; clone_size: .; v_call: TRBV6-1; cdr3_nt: TGTGCCAGCAGTGAAGTAATGAAGGGCGCGGGTAATGAAAAACTGTTTTTT; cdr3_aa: CASSEVMKGAGNEKLFF
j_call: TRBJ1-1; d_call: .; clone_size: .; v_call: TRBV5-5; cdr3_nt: TGTGCCAGCAGCTCTGGCGCGGGACTCGTGAACACTGAAGCTTTCTTT; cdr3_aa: CASSSGAGLVNTEAFF
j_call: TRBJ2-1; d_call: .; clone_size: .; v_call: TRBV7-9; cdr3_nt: TGTGCCAGCACCCCCGGAGGTTACAATGAGCAGTTCTTC; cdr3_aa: CASTPGGYNEQFF
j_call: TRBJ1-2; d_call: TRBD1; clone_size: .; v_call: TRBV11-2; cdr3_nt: TGTGCCAGCAGTTCGGACAGGGTGGGGAATGGCTACACCTTC; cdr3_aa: CASSSDRVGNGYTF
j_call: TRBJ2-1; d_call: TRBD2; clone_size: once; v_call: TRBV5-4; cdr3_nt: TGTGCCAGCAGCGCGGGACTAGCGGGGGCCAACAATGAGCAGTTCTTC; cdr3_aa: CASSAGLAGANNEQFF